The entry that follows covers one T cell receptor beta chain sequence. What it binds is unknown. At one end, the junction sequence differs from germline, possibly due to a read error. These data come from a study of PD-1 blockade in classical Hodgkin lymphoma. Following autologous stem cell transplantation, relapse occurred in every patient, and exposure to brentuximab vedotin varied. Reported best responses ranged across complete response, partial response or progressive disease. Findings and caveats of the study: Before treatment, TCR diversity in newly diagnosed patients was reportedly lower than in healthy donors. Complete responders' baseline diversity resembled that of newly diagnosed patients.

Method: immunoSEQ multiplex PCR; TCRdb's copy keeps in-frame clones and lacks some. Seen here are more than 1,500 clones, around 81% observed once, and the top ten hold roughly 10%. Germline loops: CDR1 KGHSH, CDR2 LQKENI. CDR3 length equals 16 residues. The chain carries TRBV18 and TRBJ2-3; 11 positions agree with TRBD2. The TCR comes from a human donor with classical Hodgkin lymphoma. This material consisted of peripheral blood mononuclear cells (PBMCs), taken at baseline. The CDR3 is CASSPLAGASTDTQYF. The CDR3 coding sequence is TGTGCCAGCTCCCCACTAGCGGGGGCATCCACAGATACGCAGTATTTT.